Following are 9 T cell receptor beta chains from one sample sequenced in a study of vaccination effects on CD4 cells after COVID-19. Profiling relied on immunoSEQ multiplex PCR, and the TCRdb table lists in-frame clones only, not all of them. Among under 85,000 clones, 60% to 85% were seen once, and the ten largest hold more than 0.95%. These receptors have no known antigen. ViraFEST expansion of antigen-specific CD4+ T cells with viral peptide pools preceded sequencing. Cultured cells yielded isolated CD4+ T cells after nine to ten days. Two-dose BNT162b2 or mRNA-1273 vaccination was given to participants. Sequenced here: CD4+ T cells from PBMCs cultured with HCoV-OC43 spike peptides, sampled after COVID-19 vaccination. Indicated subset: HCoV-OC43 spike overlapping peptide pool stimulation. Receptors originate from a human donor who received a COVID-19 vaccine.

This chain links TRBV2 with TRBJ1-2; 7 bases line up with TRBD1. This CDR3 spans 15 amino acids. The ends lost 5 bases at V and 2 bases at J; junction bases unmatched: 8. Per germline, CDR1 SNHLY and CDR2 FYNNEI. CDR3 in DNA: TGTGCCAGCAGTTCCCAGGGGGGGGTAAACTATGGCTACACCTTC. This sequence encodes CASSSQGGVNYGYTF. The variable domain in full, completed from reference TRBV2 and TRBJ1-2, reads EPEVTQTPSHQVTQMGQEVILRCVPISNHLYFYWYRQILGQKVEFLVSFYNNEISEKSEIFDDQFSVERPDGSNFTLKIRSTKLEDSAMYFCASSSQGGVNYGYTFGSGTRLTVV.

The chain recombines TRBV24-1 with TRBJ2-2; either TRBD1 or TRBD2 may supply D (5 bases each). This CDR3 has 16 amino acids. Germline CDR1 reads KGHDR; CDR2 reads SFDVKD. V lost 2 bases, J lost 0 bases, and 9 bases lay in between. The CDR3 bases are TGTGCCACCAGTGATTCGGGACGGACGAACACCGGGGAGCTGTTTTTT. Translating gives CATSDSGRTNTGELFF.

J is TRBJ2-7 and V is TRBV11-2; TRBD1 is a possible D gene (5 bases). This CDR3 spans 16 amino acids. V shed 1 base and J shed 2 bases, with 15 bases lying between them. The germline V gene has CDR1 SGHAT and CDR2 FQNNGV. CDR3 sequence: CASSLGQGKSPYEQYV. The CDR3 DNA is TGTGCCAGCAGCTTAGGTCAGGGAAAGTCCCCCTACGAGCAGTACGTC.

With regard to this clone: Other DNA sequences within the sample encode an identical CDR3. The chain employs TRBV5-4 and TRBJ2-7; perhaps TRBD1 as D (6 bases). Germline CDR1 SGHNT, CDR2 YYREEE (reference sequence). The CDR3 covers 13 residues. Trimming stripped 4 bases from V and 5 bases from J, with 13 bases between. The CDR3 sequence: CASSTPQGNEQYV. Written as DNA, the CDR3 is TGTGCCAGCAGCACCCCACAGGGCAACGAGCAGTACGTC.

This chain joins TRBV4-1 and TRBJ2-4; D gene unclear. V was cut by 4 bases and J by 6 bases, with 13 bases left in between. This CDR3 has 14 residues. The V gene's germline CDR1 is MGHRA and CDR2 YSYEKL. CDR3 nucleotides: TGCGCCAGCAGCCGGGATTCGACGGGAAACATTCAGTACTTC. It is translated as CASSRDSTGNIQYF.

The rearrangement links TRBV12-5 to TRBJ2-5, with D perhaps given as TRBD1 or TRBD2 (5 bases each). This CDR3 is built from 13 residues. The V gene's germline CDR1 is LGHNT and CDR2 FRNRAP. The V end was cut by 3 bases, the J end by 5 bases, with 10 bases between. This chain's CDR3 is CASGLSREETQYF. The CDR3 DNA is TGTGCTAGTGGTTTATCCAGGGAGGAGACCCAGTACTTC.

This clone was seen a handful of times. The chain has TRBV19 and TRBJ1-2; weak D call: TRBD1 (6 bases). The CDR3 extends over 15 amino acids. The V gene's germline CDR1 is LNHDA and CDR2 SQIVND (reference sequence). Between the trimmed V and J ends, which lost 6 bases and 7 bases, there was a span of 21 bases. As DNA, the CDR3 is TGTGCCAGTAGCCCGACAGGAGGAGGGTTCGTTGGCTACACCTTC. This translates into CASSPTGGGFVGYTF.

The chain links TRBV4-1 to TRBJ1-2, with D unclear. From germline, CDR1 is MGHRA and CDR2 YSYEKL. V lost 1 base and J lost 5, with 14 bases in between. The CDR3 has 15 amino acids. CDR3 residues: CASSQVSQASYGYTF. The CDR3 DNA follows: TGCGCCAGCAGCCAAGTTTCGCAGGCCTCGTATGGCTACACCTTC.

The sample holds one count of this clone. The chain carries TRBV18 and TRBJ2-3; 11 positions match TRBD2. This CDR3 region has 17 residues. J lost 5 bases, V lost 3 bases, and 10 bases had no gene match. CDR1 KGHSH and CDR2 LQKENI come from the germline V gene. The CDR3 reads CASSPLASGGTKDTQYF. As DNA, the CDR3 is TGTGCCAGCTCACCCCTCGCTAGCGGGGGGACTAAAGATACGCAGTATTTT. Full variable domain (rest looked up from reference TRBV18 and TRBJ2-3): NAGVMQNPRHLVRRRGQEARLRCSPMKGHSHVYWYRQLPEEGLKFMVYLQKENIIDESGMPKERFSAEFPKEGPSILRIQQVVRGDSAAYFCASSPLASGGTKDTQYFGPGTRLTVL.